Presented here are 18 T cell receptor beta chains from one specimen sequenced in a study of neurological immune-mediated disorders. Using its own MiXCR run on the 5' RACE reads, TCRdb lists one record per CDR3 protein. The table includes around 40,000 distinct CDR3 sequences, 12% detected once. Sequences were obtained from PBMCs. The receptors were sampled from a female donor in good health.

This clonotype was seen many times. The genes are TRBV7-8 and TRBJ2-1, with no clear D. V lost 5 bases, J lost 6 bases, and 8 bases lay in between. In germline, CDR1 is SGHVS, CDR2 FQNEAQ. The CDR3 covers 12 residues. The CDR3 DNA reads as TGTGCCAGCAGCCAGGCCACCAATGAGCAGTTCTTC. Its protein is CASSQATNEQFF.

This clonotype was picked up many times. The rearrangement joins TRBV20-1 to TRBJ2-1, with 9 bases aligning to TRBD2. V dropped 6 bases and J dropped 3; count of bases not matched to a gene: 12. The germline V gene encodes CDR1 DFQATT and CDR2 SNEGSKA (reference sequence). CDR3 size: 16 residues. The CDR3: CSAIASGMGGYNEQFF. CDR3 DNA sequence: TGCAGTGCGATAGCTAGCGGGATGGGGGGCTACAATGAGCAGTTCTTC.

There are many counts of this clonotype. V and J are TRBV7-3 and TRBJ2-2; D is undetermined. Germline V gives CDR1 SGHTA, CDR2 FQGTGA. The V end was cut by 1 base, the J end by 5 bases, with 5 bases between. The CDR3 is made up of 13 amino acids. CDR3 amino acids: CASSLSTTGELFF. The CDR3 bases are TGTGCCAGCAGCTTAAGCACTACCGGGGAGCTGTTTTTT.

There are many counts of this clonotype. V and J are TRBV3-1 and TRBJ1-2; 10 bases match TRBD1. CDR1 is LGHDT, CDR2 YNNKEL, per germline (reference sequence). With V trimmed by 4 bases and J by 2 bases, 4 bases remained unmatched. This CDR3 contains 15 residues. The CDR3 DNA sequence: TGTGCCAGCAGCCGACAGGGGGCGACGAACTATGGCTACACCTTC. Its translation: CASSRQGATNYGYTF.

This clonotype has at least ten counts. CDR3 sequence reads: CSARSRGTANSPLHF. CDR3 sequence (DNA): TGCAGTGCTAGATCCAGGGGGACAGCTAATTCACCCCTCCACTTT. The chain links TRBV20-1 to TRBJ1-6; 7 positions agree with TRBD1. Germline lookup yields CDR1 DFQATT and CDR2 SNEGSKA (reference sequence). This CDR3 comprises 15 residues. Trimming at V came to 2 bases and at J to 6 bases, leaving 7 bases not matched to a gene.

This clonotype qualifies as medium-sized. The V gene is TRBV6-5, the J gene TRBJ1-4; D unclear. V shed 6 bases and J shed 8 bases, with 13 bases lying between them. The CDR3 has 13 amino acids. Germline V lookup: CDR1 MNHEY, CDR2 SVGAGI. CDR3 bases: TGTGCCAGCAGGCCTCAAAGTCGGGAAAAACTGTTTTTT. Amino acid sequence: CASRPQSREKLFF.

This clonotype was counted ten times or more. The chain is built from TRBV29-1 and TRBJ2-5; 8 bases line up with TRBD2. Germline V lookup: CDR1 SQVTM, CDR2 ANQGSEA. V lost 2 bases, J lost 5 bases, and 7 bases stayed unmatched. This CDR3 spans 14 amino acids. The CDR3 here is CSVESSGPAETQYF. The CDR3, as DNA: TGCAGCGTTGAATCTAGCGGGCCCGCGGAGACCCAGTACTTC.

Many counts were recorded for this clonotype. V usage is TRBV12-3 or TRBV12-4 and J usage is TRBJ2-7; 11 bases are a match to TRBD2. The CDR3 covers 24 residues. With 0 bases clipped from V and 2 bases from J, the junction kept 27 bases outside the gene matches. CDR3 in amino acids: CASSLASMGSRPLAGGPAAYEQYF. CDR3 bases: TGTGCCAGCAGTTTAGCCTCAATGGGTAGCCGCCCGCTAGCGGGAGGCCCCGCTGCCTACGAGCAGTACTTC.

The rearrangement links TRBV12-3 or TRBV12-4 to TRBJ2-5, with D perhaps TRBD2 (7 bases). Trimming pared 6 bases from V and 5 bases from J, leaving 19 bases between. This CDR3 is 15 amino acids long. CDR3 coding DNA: TGTGCCAGCAGCCTCGGTGGGGGGGCCGGTGAGACCCAGTACTTC. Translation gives CASSLGGGAGETQYF.

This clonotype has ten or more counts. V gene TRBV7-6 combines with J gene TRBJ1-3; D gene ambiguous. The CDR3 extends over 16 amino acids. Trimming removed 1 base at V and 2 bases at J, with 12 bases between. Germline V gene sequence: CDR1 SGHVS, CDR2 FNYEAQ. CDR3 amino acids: CASSLEAASPGNTIYF. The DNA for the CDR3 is TGTGCCAGCAGCTTAGAAGCGGCATCACCTGGAAACACCATATATTTT.

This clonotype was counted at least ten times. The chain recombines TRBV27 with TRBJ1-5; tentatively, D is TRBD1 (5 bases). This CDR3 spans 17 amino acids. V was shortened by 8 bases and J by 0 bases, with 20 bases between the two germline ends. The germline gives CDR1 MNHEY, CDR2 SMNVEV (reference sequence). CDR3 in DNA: TGTGCCAGCCGGTACCTCGGGACTCCGCTTAGCAATCAGCCCCAGCATTTT. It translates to CASRYLGTPLSNQPQHF.

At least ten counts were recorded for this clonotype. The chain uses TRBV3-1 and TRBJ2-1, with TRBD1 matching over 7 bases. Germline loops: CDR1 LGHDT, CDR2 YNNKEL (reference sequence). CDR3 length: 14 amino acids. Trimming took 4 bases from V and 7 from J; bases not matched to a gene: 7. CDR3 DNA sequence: TGTGCCAGCAGCCTCGGGACAGCTTTGAATGAGCAGTTCTTC. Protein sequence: CASSLGTALNEQFF.

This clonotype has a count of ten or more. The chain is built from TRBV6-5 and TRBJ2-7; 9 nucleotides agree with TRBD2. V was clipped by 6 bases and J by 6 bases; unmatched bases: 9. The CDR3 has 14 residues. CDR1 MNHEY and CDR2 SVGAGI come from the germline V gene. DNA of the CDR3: TGTGCCAGCAGCCAGACTAGCGGCTTAGGCGAGCAGTACTTC. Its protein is CASSQTSGLGEQYF.

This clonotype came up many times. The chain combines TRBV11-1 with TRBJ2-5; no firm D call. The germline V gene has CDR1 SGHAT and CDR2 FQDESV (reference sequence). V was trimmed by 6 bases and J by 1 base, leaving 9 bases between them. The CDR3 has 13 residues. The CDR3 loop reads CASSPDTQETQYF. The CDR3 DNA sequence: TGTGCCAGCAGTCCTGACACCCAAGAGACCCAGTACTTC.

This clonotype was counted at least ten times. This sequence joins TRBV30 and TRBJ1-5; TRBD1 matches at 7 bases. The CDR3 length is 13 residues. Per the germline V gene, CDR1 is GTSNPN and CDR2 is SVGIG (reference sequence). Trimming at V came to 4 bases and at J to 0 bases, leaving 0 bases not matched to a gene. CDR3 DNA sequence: TGTGCCTGGAACAGGGGTAGCAATCAGCCCCAGCATTTT. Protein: CAWNRGSNQPQHF.

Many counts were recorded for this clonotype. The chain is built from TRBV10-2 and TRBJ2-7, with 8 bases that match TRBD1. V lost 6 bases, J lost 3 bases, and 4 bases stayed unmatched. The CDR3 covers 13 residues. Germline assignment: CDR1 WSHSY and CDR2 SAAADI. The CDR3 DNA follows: TGCGCCAGCAGACCTGGACAGGGCTACGAGCAGTACTTC. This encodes CASRPGQGYEQYF.

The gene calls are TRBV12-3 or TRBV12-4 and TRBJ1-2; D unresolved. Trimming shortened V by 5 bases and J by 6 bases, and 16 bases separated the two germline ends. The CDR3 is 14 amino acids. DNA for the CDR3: TGTGCCAGCAGTACCATCGTCCCTCTTGATGGCTACACCTTC. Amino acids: CASSTIVPLDGYTF.

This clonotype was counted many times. The CDR3 DNA reads TGTGCCAGCAGTGTCCTACAGGGGAGTTCTGGCTACACCTTC. It translates to CASSVLQGSSGYTF. This chain uses TRBV6-1 with TRBJ1-2; 7 bases fit TRBD1. Unmatched junction bases numbered 9, after V lost 4 bases and J lost 7 bases. Per the germline V gene, CDR1 is MNHNS and CDR2 is SASEGT. The CDR3 loop spans 14 amino acids.